Described below is a single TCR beta chain sequence and its context. Antigen: not known. This sample was taken from a study of vaccination and CD4 T cells after COVID-19. Treatment described: approximately nine-day PBMC culture with coronavirus spike peptide pools or control peptides (ViraFEST assay). Antigen-specific T cells were expanded with peptide pools by ViraFEST, and TCRs were then sequenced. V gave up 6 bases and J gave up 1 base, with 13 bases separating them. Germline V gene lookup returns CDR1 MNHNS and CDR2 SASEGT. The CDR3 runs to 16 residues. Once obtained from cultured CD4+ T cells, the DNA was sequenced using the Oncomine TCR Beta short-read assay. The genomic DNA was obtained from cultured CD4+ T cells by extraction with the QIAamp micro DNA kit. TCRdb re-analysed the PCR reads in MiXCR, keeping a single row per CDR3 protein. The sample holds about 19,000 distinct CDR3 sequences, around 83% seen once.

The sample here was CD4+ T cells from blood, cultured in vitro, taken after SARS-CoV-2 vaccination. The gene calls are TRBV6-1 and TRBJ2-6; D is possibly TRBD1 or TRBD2 (5 bases each). This TCR derives from a human donor who received a COVID-19 vaccine. CDR3 sequence: CASRRGVGSGANVLTF. The DNA of the CDR3 is TGTGCCAGCAGGAGGGGAGTGGGTTCTGGGGCCAACGTCCTGACTTTC.